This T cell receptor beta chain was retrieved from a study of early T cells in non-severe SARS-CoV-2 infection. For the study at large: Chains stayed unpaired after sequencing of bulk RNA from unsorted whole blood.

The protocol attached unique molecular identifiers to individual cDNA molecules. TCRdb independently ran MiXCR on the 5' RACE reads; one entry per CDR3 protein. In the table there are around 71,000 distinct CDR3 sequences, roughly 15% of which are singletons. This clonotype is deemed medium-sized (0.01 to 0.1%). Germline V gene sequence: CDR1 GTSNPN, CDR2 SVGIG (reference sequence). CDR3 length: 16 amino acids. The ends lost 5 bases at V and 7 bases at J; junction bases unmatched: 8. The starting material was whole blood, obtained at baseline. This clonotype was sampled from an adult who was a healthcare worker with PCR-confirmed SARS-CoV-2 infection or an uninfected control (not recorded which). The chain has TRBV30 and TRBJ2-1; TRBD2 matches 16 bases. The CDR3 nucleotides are TGTGCCTGGTCTTACGGGACTAGCGGGAGGGAAAATGAGCAGTTCTTC. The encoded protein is CAWSYGTSGRENEQFF.